The rows below give T cell receptor beta chains drawn from one sample of a study of breast tumors, draining lymph nodes, adjacent tissues. MiXCR, run by TCRdb on the multiplex PCR reads, gives a single entry per CDR3 protein. Among 200,000 or so distinct CDR3 sequences listed, around a third were seen once. The sample taken for sequencing was axillary lymph node tissue. These receptor sequences come from a female donor with breast cancer. Some clones in this sample may be carry-over from other donors' samples. Each CDR3 is given with its conserved first and last residue. A D gene is named only where the DNA matches it firmly. The listing skips clone size in some rows; elsewhere it reads once, few, many or a size class.

CDR3aa: CATSRDLNWEQFF
CDR3nt: TGTGCCACCAGCAGAGACCTAAATTGGGAGCAGTTCTTC
j_gene: TRBJ2-1
v_gene: TRBV15
d_gene: NA
abundance: many

CDR3aa: CASTNNFGQANSPLHF
CDR3nt: TGCGCCAGCACCAACAATTTTGGACAAGCTAATTCACCCCTCCACTTT
j_gene: TRBJ1-6
v_gene: TRBV5-1
d_gene: NA
abundance: many

CDR3aa: CASSLETIPSRGRTDTQYF
CDR3nt: TGTGCCAGCAGTTTAGAGACAATACCGTCCAGGGGGCGAACAGATACGCAGTATTTT
j_gene: TRBJ2-3
v_gene: TRBV12-3/TRBV12-4
d_gene: TRBD1
abundance: many

CDR3aa: CASNRNGDRGPHSPLHF
CDR3nt: TGTGCCAGCAATCGAAACGGGGACAGGGGGCCACATTCACCCCTCCACTTT
j_gene: TRBJ1-6
v_gene: TRBV25-1
d_gene: TRBD1
abundance: many

CDR3aa: CASSVGVGGGPQGTQYF
CDR3nt: TGTGCCAGCAGTGTCGGGGTCGGGGGGGGGCCCCAGGGGACGCAGTATTTT
j_gene: TRBJ2-3
v_gene: TRBV2
d_gene: TRBD2
abundance: NA

CDR3aa: CSANRGGSWAGELFF
CDR3nt: TGCAGTGCTAACCGCGGAGGGAGTTGGGCCGGGGAGCTGTTTTTT
j_gene: TRBJ2-2
v_gene: TRBV20-1
d_gene: NA
abundance: NA

CDR3aa: CAWRRQNLNNEQFF
CDR3nt: TGTGCCTGGAGGCGACAAAACCTAAACAATGAGCAGTTCTTC
j_gene: TRBJ2-1
v_gene: TRBV30
d_gene: NA
abundance: few

CDR3aa: CASKPTDRGPGNTIYF
CDR3nt: TGCGCCAGCAAACCTACAGACAGGGGGCCTGGAAACACCATATATTTT
j_gene: TRBJ1-3
v_gene: TRBV4-1
d_gene: TRBD1
abundance: many

CDR3aa: CASSTQGDRSPLHF
CDR3nt: TGTGCCAGCAGCACACAGGGGGACAGGTCACCCCTCCACTTT
j_gene: TRBJ1-6
v_gene: TRBV7-2
d_gene: TRBD1
abundance: many

CDR3aa: CATSDPRSGSTDTQYF
CDR3nt: TGTGCCACCAGTGATCCCCGAAGCGGCAGCACAGATACGCAGTATTTT
j_gene: TRBJ2-3
v_gene: TRBV24-1
d_gene: NA
abundance: many

CDR3aa: CSAPILAGQNEKLFF
CDR3nt: TGCAGTGCTCCCATACTAGCGGGACAGAATGAAAAACTGTTTTTT
j_gene: TRBJ1-4
v_gene: TRBV20-1
d_gene: TRBD1
abundance: NA

CDR3aa: CASTLQGARQPQHF
CDR3nt: TGTGCCAGCACTTTACAGGGGGCGCGTCAGCCCCAGCATTTT
j_gene: TRBJ1-5
v_gene: TRBV5-6
d_gene: TRBD1
abundance: many

CDR3aa: CSARGGTRAQYF
CDR3nt: TGCAGTGCTAGAGGGGGGACCAGGGCCCAGTACTTC
j_gene: TRBJ2-5
v_gene: TRBV20-1
d_gene: NA
abundance: NA

CDR3aa: CASSAPGTGGYEQYF
CDR3nt: TGTGCCAGCAGCGCGCCCGGGACAGGGGGCTACGAGCAGTACTTC
j_gene: TRBJ2-7
v_gene: TRBV7-8
d_gene: TRBD1
abundance: many

CDR3aa: CASSSEGETYNEQFF
CDR3nt: TGTGCCAGCAGCTCGGAGGGGGAAACCTACAATGAGCAGTTCTTC
j_gene: TRBJ2-1
v_gene: TRBV5-4
d_gene: NA
abundance: many

CDR3aa: CSARDPTGEGNYGYTF
CDR3nt: TGCAGTGCTAGAGACCCGACAGGGGAGGGCAACTATGGCTACACCTTC
j_gene: TRBJ1-2
v_gene: TRBV20-1
d_gene: TRBD1
abundance: NA

CDR3aa: CASSIKGANNEQFF
CDR3nt: TGTGCCAGCAGTATAAAGGGAGCGAACAATGAGCAGTTCTTC
j_gene: TRBJ2-1
v_gene: TRBV2
d_gene: NA
abundance: NA

CDR3aa: CASSFTGGLAGGGETQYF
CDR3nt: TGTGCCAGCAGCTTTACAGGGGGTCTAGCGGGAGGTGGAGAGACCCAGTACTTC
j_gene: TRBJ2-5
v_gene: TRBV5-6
d_gene: TRBD2
abundance: many

CDR3aa: CSGAEGGRARPQHF
CDR3nt: TGCAGTGGCGCCGAGGGGGGACGGGCTCGGCCCCAGCATTTT
j_gene: TRBJ1-5
v_gene: TRBV20-1
d_gene: NA
abundance: many

CDR3aa: CASSPGQGAYQPQHF
CDR3nt: TGTGCCAGCAGTCCGGGACAGGGGGCCTACCAGCCCCAGCATTTT
j_gene: TRBJ1-5
v_gene: TRBV27
d_gene: TRBD1
abundance: NA

CDR3aa: CSATVGNSNQPQHF
CDR3nt: TGCAGTGCAACGGTCGGGAATAGCAATCAGCCCCAGCATTTT
j_gene: TRBJ1-5
v_gene: TRBV20-1
d_gene: NA
abundance: many

CDR3aa: CASSGLRRETQYF
CDR3nt: TGTGCCAGCAGTGGCCTGAGGAGAGAGACCCAGTACTTC
j_gene: TRBJ2-5
v_gene: TRBV2
d_gene: NA
abundance: many

CDR3aa: CATSQGQETQYF
CDR3nt: TGTGCCACCAGTCAGGGACAAGAGACCCAGTACTTC
j_gene: TRBJ2-5
v_gene: TRBV24-1
d_gene: NA
abundance: many